This T cell receptor delta chain was captured in a study of Vδ1+ human thymocytes. Germline CDR1 is GEAIGNYY and CDR2 is EKD. This CDR3 spans 16 amino acids. The V and J ends lost 6 bases and 0 bases respectively, with 19 bases between them. The template was reverse-transcribed extracted RNA. Pooled V-gene forward primers with one constant-region reverse primer generated the CDR3 amplicons by multiplex PCR. TCRdb reprocessed the multiplex PCR reads using CATT. This table holds about 25,000 delta-chain clones, roughly 6.7% found once. Broader study findings: Bulk repertoire data may be misinterpreted because of unexpected Vdelta2 sequences. Despite high sort purity, 20% to 25% of thymic T cell receptor delta sequences were Vdelta2. Thymic TRG and TRD repertoires appeared highly polyclonal, with Gaussian CDR3 length distributions.

By share of the sample, this clone is medium-sized (0.01 to 0.1%). The antigen is not known. The sorted cells were CD3+ Vdelta1+ Vdelta2- thymocytes from alphabeta-depleted thymus. Between roughly 98% and 99.6% of sorted thymocytes were Vdelta1+. This TCR derives from a girl under three years old who had congenital heart surgery. This rearrangement joins TRDV2 to TRDJ1; no definite D call. The sequenced sample was Vdelta1+ gamma-delta thymocytes from the thymus. Subset of the sample: FACS-sorted CD3+ TCRalphabeta- TCRVdelta1+ TCRVdelta2- thymocytes. The CDR3 protein is CACRDYLGPYTDKLIF. In DNA, the CDR3 is TGTGCCTGTAGGGACTATTTGGGTCCGTACACCGATAAACTCATCTTT.